Listed below are T cell receptor beta chains from one sample, sequenced in a study of blood T cells in healthy people across ages. TCRdb fed the 5' RACE reads into MiXCR, producing one record per CDR3 protein. Counted here are roughly 1,500,000 distinct CDR3 sequences, roughly 40% occurring once; the ten biggest clones make up roughly 7.9%. Sequenced input: blood. These receptor sequences come from a young woman in good health. The CDR3 runs from the conserved cysteine through the conserved F or W. A D gene is named only where the DNA matches it firmly. Some rows mark clone size as missing; the rest say once, few, many or name a class of expanded clone.

many	.	TRBJ2-1	TRBV21-1	TGTGCCAGCAGCAAAGGAGCTGGCGGACAGCAGTTCTTC	CASSKGAGGQQFF
.	.	TRBJ2-7	TRBV21-1	TGTGCCAGCAGCAGGTTCGGGGGCGCGAGCTACGAGCAGTACTTC	CASSRFGGASYEQYF
few	.	TRBJ2-5	TRBV4-1	TGCGCCAGCAGCCCGACACCGGGACGATTAACTGGGGAGACCCAGTACTTC	CASSPTPGRLTGETQYF
.	TRBD1	TRBJ1-1	TRBV7-2	TGTGCCAGCAGCTTTCTCTATCAGGGGGACAGTGAAGCTTTCTTT	CASSFLYQGDSEAFF
few	TRBD2	TRBJ2-1	TRBV5-1	TGCGCCAGCAAACTAGCGGGAGGGGATGAGCAGTTCTTC	CASKLAGGDEQFF
few	TRBD2	TRBJ2-1	TRBV20-1	TGCAGTGCCGGGAGGAGTTGGGCCTTCGGGAGGAAATTCGACAATGAGCAGTTCTTC	CSAGRSWAFGRKFDNEQFF
few	.	TRBJ2-5	TRBV9	TGTGCCAGCAGCGTAAGTGGTCCACAAGAGACCCAGTACTTC	CASSVSGPQETQYF
few	.	TRBJ1-2	TRBV29-1	TGCAGCGTACCTATTGGGGTCAACTATGGCTACACCTTC	CSVPIGVNYGYTF
.	.	TRBJ2-1	TRBV29-1	TGCAGCGTTCCAATGGTATCGGTGGAGGGTGAGCAGTTCTTC	CSVPMVSVEGEQFF
.	TRBD2	TRBJ2-1	TRBV7-9	TGTGCCAGCAGCTTATCGGGCGGGGGGGCTTACAATGAGCAGTTCTTC	CASSLSGGGAYNEQFF
.	TRBD2	TRBJ2-1	TRBV3-1	TGTGCCAGCAGCCCTACGGGACTAGCAGGCTACAGTGAGCAGTTCTTC	CASSPTGLAGYSEQFF
.	.	TRBJ1-2	TRBV28	TGTGCCAGCAGTTTCGAACAAACCAGGGGAGTAGGTGGCTACACCTTC	CASSFEQTRGVGGYTF
.	.	TRBJ1-2	TRBV28	TGTGCCAGTCTCACCGGGGACGTCTATGGCTACACCTTC	CASLTGDVYGYTF
few	.	TRBJ2-3	TRBV20-1	TGCAGTGCTAGCGTTTCGGCGGGAACCCTCGGGGCAGATACGCAGTATTTT	CSASVSAGTLGADTQYF
.	TRBD2	TRBJ2-7	TRBV7-9	TGTGCCAGCAGCGAGGGGACTACCCACTACGAGCAGTACTTC	CASSEGTTHYEQYF
.	TRBD2	TRBJ2-2	TRBV10-3	TGTGCCATCGGAGGGAGGACTAGCGGGAGGGCCGTATCCGGGGAGCTGTTTTTT	CAIGGRTSGRAVSGELFF
.	.	TRBJ1-2	TRBV20-1	TGCAGTGCTAGAGACCATTTCTATGGCTACACCTTC	CSARDHFYGYTF
.	.	TRBJ2-4	TRBV24-1	TGTGCCACCAGTGATGAACAACTCCTGGAGGTGGCCAAAAACATTCAGTACTTC	CATSDEQLLEVAKNIQYF
.	.	TRBJ1-2	TRBV11-2	TGTGTCAGCAGCTTCTTCTTACCTAGGGCGCGTCCTAACTATGGCTACACCTTC	CVSSFFLPRARPNYGYTF
.	TRBD2	TRBJ2-7	TRBV12-3/TRBV12-4	TGTGCCAGCAGTTTAGTAGGGGCTAGCGGGATTTACGAGCAGTACTTC	CASSLVGASGIYEQYF
.	TRBD1	TRBJ2-7	TRBV14	TGTGCCAGCAGCCACGGGACAGGCCCTTTCTACGAGCAGTACTTC	CASSHGTGPFYEQYF
.	.	TRBJ2-1	TRBV9	TGTGCCAGCAGCGTAGAGGGAACGGGGATTTACAATGAGCAGTTCTTC	CASSVEGTGIYNEQFF
few	.	TRBJ2-6	TRBV6-5	TGTGCCAGCAGTTACACACCGTTGAATCCCAGCTCTGGGGCCAACGTCCTGACTTTC	CASSYTPLNPSSGANVLTF
.	.	TRBJ2-3	TRBV5-6	TGTGCCAGCAGCTCGGAACGAGGAGATAGCACAGATACGCAGTATTTT	CASSSERGDSTDTQYF
many	.	TRBJ2-5	TRBV4-2	TGTGCCAGCAGCCAAGATCTGGCAGAAGAGACCCAGTACTTC	CASSQDLAEETQYF
once	TRBD2	TRBJ2-1	TRBV7-8	TGTGCCAGCAGCTTAGGCCCCGGGACTAGCGGGCAGGGGGCCTACAATGAGCAGTTCTTC	CASSLGPGTSGQGAYNEQFF
.	.	TRBJ1-6	TRBV11-2	TGTGCCAGCGCCTCCTACCACAATTCACCCCTCCACTTT	CASASYHNSPLHF
few	.	TRBJ2-7	TRBV20-1	TGCAGTGCTAGATGGGACGTCTACGAGCAGTACTTC	CSARWDVYEQYF
.	.	TRBJ2-7	TRBV7-9	TGTGCCAGCAGCTTCCACAGCATTTTGGAGCAGTACTTC	CASSFHSILEQYF
.	.	TRBJ2-1	TRBV9	TGTGCCAGCAGCGGGAGTCGGCGAGCACTCTACAATGAGCAGTTCTTC	CASSGSRRALYNEQFF
few	TRBD1	TRBJ1-1	TRBV27	TGTGCCAGCAATACTCCTGGGACAGGGGACACTGAAGCTTTCTTT	CASNTPGTGDTEAFF
.	TRBD2	TRBJ2-5	TRBV15	TGTGCCACCAGCACCCGGACTAGCGGGGGTCTAGAGCAGTACTTC	CATSTRTSGGLEQYF
.	TRBD2	TRBJ2-7	TRBV13	TGTGCCAGCTCCGGGACTAGCGGGAACCGCGAGCAGTACTTC	CASSGTSGNREQYF
.	TRBD1	TRBJ1-5	TRBV6-6	TGTGCCAACAGCCCCCGACAGGGGGCTATACAGCCCCAGCATTTT	CANSPRQGAIQPQHF
few	.	TRBJ1-2	TRBV20-1	TGCAGTGCTAGCCCGGGCTATGGCTACACCTTC	CSASPGYGYTF
few	.	TRBJ2-7	TRBV24-1	TGTGCCGCACCAGGACGGATATACGAGCAGTACTTC	CAAPGRIYEQYF
few	.	TRBJ2-7	TRBV29-1	TGCAGCGTTGTCAAAAGCCAGGGACATTCGGAGTACTTC	CSVVKSQGHSEYF
.	TRBD1	TRBJ2-7	TRBV6-6	TGTGCCAGCATCCGGGGACAGGGCCTTAATGAGCAGTACTTC	CASIRGQGLNEQYF
.	.	TRBJ1-4	TRBV20-1	TGCAGTGCTAGAGATCAACTGCGGAAGAATGAAAAACTGTTTTTT	CSARDQLRKNEKLFF
.	.	TRBJ1-2	TRBV9	TGTGCCAGCAGCGTAGCTACCTCGCGAGGCCACGACCACTATGGCTACACCTTC	CASSVATSRGHDHYGYTF